This T cell receptor beta chain was profiled in a study of T cells after yellow fever vaccination (dated by TCRdb to about 2019). Context from the whole study: Libraries from fractions with low cell numbers were prepared with the SMART-Seq v4 Ultra Low Input RNA kit. Two healthy male donors, one aged 18 to 30 and one aged 30 to 40 years, made up the cohort. Blood was drawn at multiple timepoints before and after primary and secondary immunization, with bulk PBMC replicates and cell subsets isolated. To follow T-cell clones before and after primary and booster YFV17D yellow fever vaccination, bulk TCR alpha and beta repertoires were sequenced over time.

The treatment or condition label for this specimen denotes: live attenuated yellow fever vaccine strain. At each blood-draw timepoint, two biological replicates of bulk PBMCs were obtained. A standard Ficoll-Paque protocol was used to isolate PBMCs from peripheral blood. TriZol was used to extract RNA from bulk PBMCs, from CD4 and CD8 fractions, and from dextramer-positive and dextramer-negative fractions. Beyond this particular receptor, the publication reports: Most clones expanded after primary vaccination were re-detected after the booster (approximately 96% of CD4 and 80% to 90% of CD8), suggesting broad memory maintenance. A small share of clonotypes occurred in both CD4 and CD8 compartments, likely arising from convergent recombination. Because abundant contaminating clonotypes from the bulk population could be contained in FACS-sorted repertoires, computational filtering was required. The study included only two donors, which limits how far the findings can be generalized. The secondary T-cell response was weaker than the primary response but faster, peaking on day 5 instead of day 15.

Points on this clonotype: Its antigen is still unknown. It has no much larger one-base neighbor in the sample; base qualities were not kept.

TCR cDNA was made using 5'RACE template switching, a step that added a universal primer site and unique molecular identifiers. cDNA synthesis was primed from both the TCR alpha and TCR beta constant segments. Library amplification involved two PCR steps, and the second step added sample barcodes and sequencing adapters. Libraries were sequenced on Illumina HiSeq 2500 (2x100 bp) or NovaSeq (2x150 bp). Regarding the original processing steps: MIGEC handled demultiplexing of reads and collapsing into UMI consensus sequences, while MiXCR performed V(D)J alignment. Vaccine-responding clonotypes were defined with edgeR using replicate PBMC samples, requiring FDR below 0.01 and a log2 fold change above 5 up to day 15. Each bulk clonotype received a CD4 or CD8 identity based on whether the sequenced CD4 or CD8 repertoire contained that clonotype at higher abundance. The public reads were run again by TCRdb, first through fastp at Q25 and then through MiXCR, and only productive beta chains were kept. Identical CDR3 proteins give one entry, which carries the most common genes and DNA. TCRdb assigned the V and J calls; the authors' analysis was not used. A total of about 580,000 distinct CDR3 sequences appear in this sample, 17% of them only once. Jointly, the top ten make up 17% of the sample.

Sequencing was performed on PBMCs, taken around 5 days after the first yellow fever vaccination. This receptor was obtained from a young man who received the YFV17D yellow fever vaccine.

The DNA reads TGCAGCGGGGGACAGGGGTATGGCTACACCTTC. Its protein product is CSGGQGYGYTF. The chain is encoded by TRBV29-1 joined to TRBJ1-2, with 10 bases in between that match TRBD1. V lost 7 bases and J lost 5 bases, and the count of bases not matched to a germline gene is 1. The germline V gene sets CDR1 to SQVTM and CDR2 to ANQGSEA. The CDR3 runs 11 amino acids, cysteine and phenylalanine included. Solely the CDR3 DNA is kept, with 33 bases framed from the first base.